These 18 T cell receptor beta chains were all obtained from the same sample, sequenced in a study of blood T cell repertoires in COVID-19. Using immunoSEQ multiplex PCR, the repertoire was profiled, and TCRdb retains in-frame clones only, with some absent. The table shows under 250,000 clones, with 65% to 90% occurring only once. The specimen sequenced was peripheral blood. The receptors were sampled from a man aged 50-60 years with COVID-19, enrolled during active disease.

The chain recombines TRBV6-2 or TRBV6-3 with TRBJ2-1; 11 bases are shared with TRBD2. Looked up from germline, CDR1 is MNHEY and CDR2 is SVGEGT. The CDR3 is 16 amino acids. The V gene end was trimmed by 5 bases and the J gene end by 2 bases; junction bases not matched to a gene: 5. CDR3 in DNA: TGTGCCAGCAGTCCCCATAGCGGGGGGGCCTACAATGAGCAGTTCTTC. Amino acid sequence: CASSPHSGGAYNEQFF.

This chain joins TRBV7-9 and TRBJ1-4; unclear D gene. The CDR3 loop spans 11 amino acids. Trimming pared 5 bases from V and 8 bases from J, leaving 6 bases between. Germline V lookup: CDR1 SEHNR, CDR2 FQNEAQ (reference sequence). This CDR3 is CASSPSEKLFF. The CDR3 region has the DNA TGTGCCAGCAGCCCTTCGGAAAAACTGTTTTTT.

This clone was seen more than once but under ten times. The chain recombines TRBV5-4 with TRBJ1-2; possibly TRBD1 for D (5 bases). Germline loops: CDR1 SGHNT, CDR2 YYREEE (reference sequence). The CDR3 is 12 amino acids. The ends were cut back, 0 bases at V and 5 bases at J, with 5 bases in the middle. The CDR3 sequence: CASSLEGYGYTF. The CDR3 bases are TGTGCCAGCAGCTTGGAGGGGTATGGCTACACCTTC.

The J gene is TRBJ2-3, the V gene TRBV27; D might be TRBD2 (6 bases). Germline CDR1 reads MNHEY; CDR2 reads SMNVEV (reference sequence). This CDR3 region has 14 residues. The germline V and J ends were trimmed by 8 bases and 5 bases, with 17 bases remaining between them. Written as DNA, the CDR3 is TGTGCCAGCGGGGGGTGGGGGAGCGGAGATACGCAGTATTTT. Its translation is CASGGWGSGDTQYF.

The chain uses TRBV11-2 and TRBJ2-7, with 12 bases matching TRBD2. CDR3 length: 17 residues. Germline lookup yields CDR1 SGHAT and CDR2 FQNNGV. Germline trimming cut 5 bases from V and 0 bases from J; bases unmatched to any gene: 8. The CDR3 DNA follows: TGTGCCAGCAGCCAAGATCGGACTAGCGGGGCCTCCTACGAGCAGTACTTC. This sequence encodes CASSQDRTSGASYEQYF. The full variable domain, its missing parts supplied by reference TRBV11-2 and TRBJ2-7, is EAGVAQSPRYKIIEKRQSVAFWCNPISGHATLYWYQQILGQGPKLLIQFQNNGVVDDSQLPKDRFSAERLKGVDSTLKIQPAKLEDSAVYLCASSQDRTSGASYEQYFGPGTRLTVT.

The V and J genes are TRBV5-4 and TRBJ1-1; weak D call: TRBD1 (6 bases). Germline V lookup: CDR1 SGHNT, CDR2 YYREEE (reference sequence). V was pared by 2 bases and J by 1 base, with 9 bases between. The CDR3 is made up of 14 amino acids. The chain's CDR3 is CASSLQGPNTEAFF. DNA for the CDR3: TGTGCCAGCAGCTTACAGGGACCGAACACTGAAGCTTTCTTT.

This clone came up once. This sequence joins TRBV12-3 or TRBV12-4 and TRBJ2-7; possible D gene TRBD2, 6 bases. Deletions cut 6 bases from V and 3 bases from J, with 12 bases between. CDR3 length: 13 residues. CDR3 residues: CASSRGLHYEQYF. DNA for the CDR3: TGTGCCAGCAGCCGGGGACTCCACTACGAGCAGTACTTC.

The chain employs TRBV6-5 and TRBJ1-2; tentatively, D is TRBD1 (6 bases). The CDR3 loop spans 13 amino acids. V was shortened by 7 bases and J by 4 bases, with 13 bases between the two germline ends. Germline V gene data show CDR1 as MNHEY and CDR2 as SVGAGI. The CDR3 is CASTRDNSYGYTF. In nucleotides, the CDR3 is TGTGCCAGCACCAGGGACAACAGCTATGGCTACACCTTC.

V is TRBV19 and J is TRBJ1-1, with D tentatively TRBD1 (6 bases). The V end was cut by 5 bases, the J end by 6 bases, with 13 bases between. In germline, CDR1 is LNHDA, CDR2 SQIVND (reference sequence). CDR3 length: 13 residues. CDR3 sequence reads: CASSSFRGAEAFF. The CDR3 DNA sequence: TGTGCCAGTAGTTCATTCAGGGGTGCTGAAGCTTTCTTT. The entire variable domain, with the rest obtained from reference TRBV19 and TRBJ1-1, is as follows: DGGITQSPKYLFRKEGQNVTLSCEQNLNHDAMYWYRQDPGQGLRLIYYSQIVNDFQKGDIAEGYSVSREKKESFPLTVTSAQKNPTAFYLCASSSFRGAEAFFGQGTRLTVV.

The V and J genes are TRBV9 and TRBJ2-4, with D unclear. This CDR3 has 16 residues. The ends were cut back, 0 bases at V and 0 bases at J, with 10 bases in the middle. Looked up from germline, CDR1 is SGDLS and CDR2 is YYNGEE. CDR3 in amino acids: CASSVDGDLAKNIQYF. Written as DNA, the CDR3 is TGTGCCAGCAGCGTAGATGGAGATCTAGCCAAAAACATTCAGTACTTC.

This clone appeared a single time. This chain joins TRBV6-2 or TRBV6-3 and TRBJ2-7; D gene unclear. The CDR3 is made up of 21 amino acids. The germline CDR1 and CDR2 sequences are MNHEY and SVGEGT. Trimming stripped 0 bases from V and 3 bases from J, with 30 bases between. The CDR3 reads CASSYSSSKAPIQDLNYEQYF. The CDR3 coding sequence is TGTGCCAGCAGTTACTCGTCCTCTAAAGCTCCAATTCAGGATCTAAACTACGAGCAGTACTTC.

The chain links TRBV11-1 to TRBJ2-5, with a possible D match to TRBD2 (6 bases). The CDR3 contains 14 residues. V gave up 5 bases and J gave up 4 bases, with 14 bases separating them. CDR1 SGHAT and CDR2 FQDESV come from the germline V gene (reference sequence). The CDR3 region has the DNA TGTGCCAGCAGCCTGGTCGGGGGTTCAGAGACCCAGTACTTC. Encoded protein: CASSLVGGSETQYF.

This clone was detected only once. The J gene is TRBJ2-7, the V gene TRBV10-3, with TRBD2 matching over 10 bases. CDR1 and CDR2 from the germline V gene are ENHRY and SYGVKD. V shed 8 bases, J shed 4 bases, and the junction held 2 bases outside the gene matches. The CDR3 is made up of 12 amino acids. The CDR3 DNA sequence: TGTGCCATCGGAGCGGGAGGGTACGAGCAGTACTTC. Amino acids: CAIGAGGYEQYF.

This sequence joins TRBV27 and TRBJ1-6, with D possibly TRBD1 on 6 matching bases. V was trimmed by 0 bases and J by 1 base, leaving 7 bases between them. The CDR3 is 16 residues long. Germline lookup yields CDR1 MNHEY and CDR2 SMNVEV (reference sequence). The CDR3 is CASSLSRGSYNSPLHF. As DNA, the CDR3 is TGTGCCAGCAGTTTATCGAGGGGGTCCTATAATTCACCCCTCCACTTT.

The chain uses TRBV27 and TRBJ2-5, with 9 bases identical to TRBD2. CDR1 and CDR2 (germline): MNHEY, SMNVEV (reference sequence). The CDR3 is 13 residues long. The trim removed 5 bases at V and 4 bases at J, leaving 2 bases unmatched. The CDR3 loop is CASSGTSLETQYF. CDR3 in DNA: TGTGCCAGCAGTGGGACTAGCCTAGAGACCCAGTACTTC.

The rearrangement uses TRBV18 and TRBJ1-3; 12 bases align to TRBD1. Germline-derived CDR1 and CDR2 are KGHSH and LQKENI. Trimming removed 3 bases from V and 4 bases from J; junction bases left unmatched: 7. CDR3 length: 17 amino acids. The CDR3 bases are TGTGCCAGCTCACCCGCGCGAGGGACAGGGGGCGGAAACACCATATATTTT. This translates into CASSPARGTGGGNTIYF.

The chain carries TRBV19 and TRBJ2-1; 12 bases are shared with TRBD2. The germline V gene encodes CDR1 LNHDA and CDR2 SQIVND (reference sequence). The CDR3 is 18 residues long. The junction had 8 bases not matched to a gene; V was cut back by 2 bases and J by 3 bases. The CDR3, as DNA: TGTGCCAGTAGTATATCCCTCGGACTAGCGGGGAACTACAATGAGCAGTTCTTC. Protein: CASSISLGLAGNYNEQFF.

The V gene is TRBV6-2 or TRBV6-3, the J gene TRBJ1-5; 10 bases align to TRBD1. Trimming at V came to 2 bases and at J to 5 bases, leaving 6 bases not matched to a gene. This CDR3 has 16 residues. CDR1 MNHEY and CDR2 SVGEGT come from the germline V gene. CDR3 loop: CASSYTGQGLDQPQHF. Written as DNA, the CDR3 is TGTGCCAGCAGTTACACGGGACAGGGGTTGGATCAGCCCCAGCATTTT.